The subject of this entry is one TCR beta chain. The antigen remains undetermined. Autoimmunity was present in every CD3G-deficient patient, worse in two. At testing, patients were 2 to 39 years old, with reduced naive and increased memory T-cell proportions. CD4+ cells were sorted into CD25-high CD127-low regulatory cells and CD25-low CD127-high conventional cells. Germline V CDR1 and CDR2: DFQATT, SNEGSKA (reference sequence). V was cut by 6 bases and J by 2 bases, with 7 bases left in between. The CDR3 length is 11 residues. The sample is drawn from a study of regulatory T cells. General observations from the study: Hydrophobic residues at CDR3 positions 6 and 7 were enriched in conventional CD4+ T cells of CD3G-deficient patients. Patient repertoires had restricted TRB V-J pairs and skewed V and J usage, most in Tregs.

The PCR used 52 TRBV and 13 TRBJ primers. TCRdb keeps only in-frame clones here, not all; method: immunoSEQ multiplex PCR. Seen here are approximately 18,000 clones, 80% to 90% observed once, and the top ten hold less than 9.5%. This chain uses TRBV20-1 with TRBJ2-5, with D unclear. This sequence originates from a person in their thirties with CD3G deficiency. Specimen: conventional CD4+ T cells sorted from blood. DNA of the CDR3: TGCAGTGCGGTAAGACAAGAGACCCAGTACTTC. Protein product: CSAVRQETQYF.